The 9 T cell receptor beta chains below come from one sample, sequenced in a study of T cells in localized non-small cell lung cancer (dated by TCRdb to 2020 to 2021). The library was built by means of the immunoSEQ multiplex PCR assay. TCRdb took over this immuneACCESS table, retaining in-frame rearrangements with V and J assigned. Such tables are incomplete; in checked studies, under half of the missing clones stem from an unresolved V gene, and the remainder is unexplained. This sample is represented by about 9,200 clones; just under 90% of them were singletons. The top ten hold 2% to 2.5% of the sample. The sequenced sample was peripheral blood, obtained before any cancer treatment. Receptor source: a female donor aged 60 or older with stage II squamous cell lung carcinoma.

The V and J genes are TRBV7-9 and TRBJ2-5; a possible D gene is TRBD2 (5 bases). The CDR3 runs 14 residues. The germline gives CDR1 SEHNR, CDR2 FQNEAQ (reference sequence). Deletions cut 0 bases from V and 4 bases from J, with 9 bases between. CDR3: CASSLATTGETQYF. For the CDR3, the DNA is TGTGCCAGCAGCTTAGCGACTACCGGAGAGACCCAGTACTTC. The complete variable domain, with remaining parts taken from reference TRBV7-9 and TRBJ2-5, reads DTGVSQNPRHKITKRGQNVTFRCDPISEHNRLYWYRQTLGQGPEFLTYFQNEAQLEKSRLLSDRFSAERPKGSFSTLEIQRTEQGDSAMYLCASSLATTGETQYFGPGTRLLVL.

This clone turned up a few times. The rearrangement uses TRBV7-2 and TRBJ1-2; D is possibly TRBD1 (6 bases). The CDR3 is 12 amino acids. Germline V CDR1 and CDR2: SGHTA, FQGNSA. Trimming removed 5 bases from V and 8 bases from J, with 12 bases in between. CDR3 nucleotide sequence: TGTGCCAGCAGCCCACAGGGAATGGGCTACACCTTC. It is translated as CASSPQGMGYTF.

The chain joins TRBV4-1 to TRBJ2-5, with D perhaps TRBD2 (6 bases). The CDR3 contains 14 residues. CDR1 and CDR2 (germline): MGHRA, YSYEKL. The V gene lost 9 bases and the J gene lost 2 bases, with 16 bases spanning the gap. In DNA form, the CDR3 reads TGCGCCAGTCGGGGGTCACCGTGGCAAGAGACCCAGTACTTC. Translating it yields CASRGSPWQETQYF.

The chain links TRBV4-1 to TRBJ2-7, with TRBD2 as a possible D gene (6 bases). The germline V gene has CDR1 MGHRA and CDR2 YSYEKL. Trimming removed 1 base at V and 6 bases at J, with 16 bases between. There are 15 residues in the CDR3. The CDR3 loop reads CASSQGFPWDSEQYF. The CDR3 bases are TGCGCCAGCAGCCAAGGATTCCCGTGGGACTCCGAGCAGTACTTC.

The chain links TRBV7-2 to TRBJ1-2; TRBD1 aligns across 7 bases. The ends lost 0 bases at V and 7 bases at J; junction bases unmatched: 2. Germline values: CDR1 SGHTA, CDR2 FQGNSA. The CDR3 runs 13 residues. CDR3: CASSLASGGGYTF. Written as DNA, the CDR3 is TGTGCCAGCAGCTTAGCCTCAGGGGGTGGCTACACCTTC.

V usage is TRBV7-9 and J usage is TRBJ1-5; D call uncertain. The CDR3 length is 15 residues. The V and J ends lost 5 bases and 7 bases respectively, with 18 bases between them. Germline CDR1 SEHNR, CDR2 FQNEAQ (reference sequence). The CDR3 loop reads CASSATGEEAQPQHF. CDR3 DNA sequence: TGTGCCAGCAGCGCAACCGGTGAGGAGGCGCAGCCCCAGCATTTT.

The rearrangement uses TRBV25-1 and TRBJ2-5; 9 bases align to TRBD1. The V segment lost 6 bases and the J segment 5 bases; nucleotides outside the gene matches: 10. Germline CDR1 MGHDK, CDR2 SYGVNS. This CDR3 comprises 15 residues. The CDR3 sequence is CASRSTGTGKETQYF. DNA for the CDR3: TGTGCCAGCAGGTCAACCGGGACAGGGAAGGAGACCCAGTACTTC.

The chain couples TRBV7-8 to TRBJ2-3; 9 bases agree with TRBD2. V gave up 4 bases and J gave up 3 bases; unmatched junction bases: 5. CDR1 is SGHVS, CDR2 FQNEAQ, per germline. The CDR3 sequence is 15 residues long. This chain's CDR3 is CASSSAGGRTDTQYF. The CDR3 DNA sequence: TGTGCCAGCAGCTCGGCGGGAGGGCGAACAGATACGCAGTATTTT.

This clone is large (0.1 to 1%) in the sample. V and J are TRBV15 and TRBJ1-4; 8 bases map to TRBD1. The CDR3 loop spans 18 amino acids. Germline V lookup: CDR1 LNHNV, CDR2 YYDKDF (reference sequence). With V trimmed by 5 bases and J by 7 bases, 18 bases remained unmatched. The CDR3 coding sequence is TGTGCCACCAGCCTTCAACGGACAGGGTTCTGGCCGGGTGAAAAACTGTTTTTT. Residues: CATSLQRTGFWPGEKLFF. The complete variable domain, with remaining parts taken from reference TRBV15 and TRBJ1-4, reads DAMVIQNPRYQVTQFGKPVTLSCSQTLNHNVMYWYQQKSSQAPKLLFHYYDKDFNNEADTPDNFQSRRPNTSFCFLDIRSPGLGDTAMYLCATSLQRTGFWPGEKLFFGSGTQLSVL.